The present T cell receptor (beta chain) was sequenced within a study of blood T cell repertoires in COVID-19. Each participant's cohort was designated according to participant-reported clinical history. The table came from immunoSEQ multiplex PCR; TCRdb's copy has only in-frame clones and leaves some out. The sample has roughly 250,000 clones, approximately 86% seen once. Material: PBMCs or T cells enriched from blood (not recorded which). The origin of this receptor is a woman aged 45-65 years who had recovered from COVID-19.

CDR3 protein: CASSLGDRGYQTQYF. The DNA of the CDR3 is TGCGCCAGCAGCTTGGGGGACAGGGGATACCAGACCCAGTACTTC. The V gene is TRBV5-1, the J gene TRBJ2-5, with 10 bases that match TRBD1. V lost 0 bases to trimming and J lost 6 bases; unmatched junction nucleotides: 5. CDR1 and CDR2 from the germline V gene are SGHRS and YFSETQ. The CDR3 totals 15 residues.